This T cell receptor (beta chain) was found in a study of T cell repertoires in cytomegalovirus infection. Study details: Indicated by public TCR beta signatures were CMV infection and matching HLA type.

At least ten counts were recorded for this clonotype. The antigen is not known. TCRdb fed the reads into MiXCR, producing one record per CDR3 protein. The table lists under 350,000 distinct CDR3 sequences, over 7.5% of them singletons. Findings and caveats of the study: Summed frequency of public TCR beta families distinguished CMV carriers with the relevant HLA. Ex vivo responses were dominated by HLA-C-restricted CMV-specific TCR beta clonotypes.

V lost 3 bases and J 0 bases, leaving 12 bases between the germline ends. This CDR3 has 15 residues. Germline V gene data show CDR1 as LGHNA and CDR2 as YNFKEQ. The chain couples TRBV4-2 to TRBJ2-7; D might be TRBD2 (6 bases). This TCR was recovered from a human donor in good health (CMV status not recorded). Some clones in this sample may be carry-over from other donors' samples. The sequencing input was PBMCs. In nucleotides, the CDR3 is TGTGCCAGCAGCCAGGCCGGGACTGGCTCCTACGAGCAGTACTTC. Its protein product is CASSQAGTGSYEQYF.